The TCR beta chain described here comes from a study of cytomegalovirus exposure and HLA in healthy donors. CDR3 length: 13 amino acids. Germline values: CDR1 MNHEY, CDR2 SMNVEV (reference sequence). V was pared by 9 bases and J by 7 bases, with 15 bases between. PCR primers comprised 60 Vbeta and 13 Jbeta primers. Data came from immunoSEQ multiplex PCR; TCRdb stores just in-frame clones and leaves some out. Counted here are 200,000 to 250,000 clones, 70% to 80% occurring once; the ten biggest clones make up 2.9%. Sequencing used PBMCs. The chain combines TRBV27 with TRBJ1-4, with D perhaps TRBD1 (6 bases). This receptor was obtained from a woman aged 25-40 years in good health and CMV-seronegative. In DNA, the CDR3 is TGTGCCAGGCAACAGGGAAGGTGTGAAAAACTGTTTTTT. Amino acid sequence: CARQQGRCEKLFF. Filled out from reference TRBV27 and TRBJ1-4, the complete variable domain reads EAQVTQNPRYLITVTGKKLTVTCSQNMNHEYMSWYRQDPGLGLRQIYYSMNVEVTDKGDVPEGYKVSRKEKRNFPLILESPSPNQTSLYFCARQQGRCEKLFFGSGTQLSVL.